What follows is one T cell receptor beta chain and its context. The data belong to a study of preoperative IRX-2 immunotherapy in early breast cancer. The CDR3 length is 14 residues. Germline V CDR1 and CDR2: MNHNS, SASEGT. V lost 5 bases and J lost 4; bases outside the gene matches: 1. Treatment here: preoperative locoregional IRX-2 cytokine immunotherapy. Samples came from a phase Ib trial of preoperative locoregional IRX-2 cytokine immunotherapy. Using immunoSEQ multiplex PCR, the repertoire was profiled, and TCRdb retains in-frame clones only, with some absent. The table lists about 26,000 clones, around 90% of them singletons.

This sequence joins TRBV6-1 and TRBJ2-2; 10 bases align to TRBD1. This TCR derives from a human donor with breast cancer. The sample was gathered from a patient treated with IRX-2 immunotherapy. Written as DNA, the CDR3 is TGTGCCAGCAGTTGGGACAGGGGCACCGGGGAGCTGTTTTTT. This encodes CASSWDRGTGELFF.